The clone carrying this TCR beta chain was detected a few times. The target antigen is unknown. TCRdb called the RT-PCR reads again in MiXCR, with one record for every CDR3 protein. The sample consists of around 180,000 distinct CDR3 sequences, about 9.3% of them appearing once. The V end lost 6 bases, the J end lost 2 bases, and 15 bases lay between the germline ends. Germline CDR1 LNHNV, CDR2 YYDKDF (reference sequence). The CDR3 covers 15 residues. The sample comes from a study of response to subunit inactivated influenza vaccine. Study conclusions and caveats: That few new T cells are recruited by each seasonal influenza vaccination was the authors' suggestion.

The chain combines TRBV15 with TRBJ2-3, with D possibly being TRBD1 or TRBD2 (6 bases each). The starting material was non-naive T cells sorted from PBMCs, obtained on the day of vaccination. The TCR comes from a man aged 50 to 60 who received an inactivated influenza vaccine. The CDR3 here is CATSRRGRITDTQYF. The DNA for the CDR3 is TGTGCCACCAGTCGCCGGGGGCGCATCACAGATACGCAGTATTTT.